This T cell receptor (beta chain) stems from a study of CD8 T cells in Susac syndrome. High-throughput TCR beta sequencing covered peripheral CD8+ and CD4+ T cells. In germline, CDR1 is SQVTM, CDR2 ANQGSEA. The CDR3 consists of 14 residues. V lost 3 bases and J lost 0, with 11 bases in between. The authors reverse transcribed roughly 0.5 to 1 ug RNA with random hexamers. TCRdb called the immunoSEQ multiplex PCR reads again in MiXCR, with one record for every CDR3 protein. The sample includes about 300,000 distinct CDR3 sequences, almost 85% of them seen just once. V gene TRBV29-1 combines with J gene TRBJ1-1, with D tentatively TRBD1 (5 bases). The sequencing sample was made of CD8+ T cells from PBMCs. This sequence originates from a human donor with multiple sclerosis. CDR3: CSVDSGPMNTEAFF. In nucleotides, the CDR3 is TGCAGCGTTGACTCGGGGCCCATGAACACTGAAGCTTTCTTT.